This TCR beta chain is from a study of blood T cell repertoires in COVID-19. Study-level background: T cells, B-cell-depleted T cells, or PBMCs supplied cDNA or gDNA.

The CDR3 loop spans 16 amino acids. V lost 2 bases and J 0 bases, leaving 11 bases between the germline ends. Germline V gene data show CDR1 as MNHNY and CDR2 as SVGAGI (reference sequence). Original handling: Amplification of reference gene primers provided the estimated nucleated cell counts. TCRdb's copy holds only in-frame clones and misses some; the assay was immunoSEQ multiplex PCR. Clone size and V and J calls were adopted from that table, with D and trimming inferred from the DNA. The sample contains 250,000 or so clones, about 83% of which appear only once. This TCR came from a woman in her 40s who had recovered from COVID-19. The sequenced material came from peripheral blood. This chain links TRBV6-6 with TRBJ1-5; a possible D gene is TRBD1 (6 bases). This chain's CDR3 is CASSYRGGNSNQPQHF. The DNA of the CDR3 is TGTGCCAGCAGTTACAGGGGGGGGAATAGCAATCAGCCCCAGCATTTT.